These 9 T cell receptor beta chains share one sample of origin, sequenced in a study of blood T cell repertoires in COVID-19. Libraries were prepared by immunoSEQ multiplex PCR; TCRdb keeps only in-frame clonotypes and omits some of them. The repertoire holds just over 250,000 clones, with roughly 80% as singletons. The source material was PBMCs or T cells enriched from blood (not recorded which). Receptors were obtained from a man between 25 and 39 years old with acute COVID-19.

Notes on this clone: One junction end does not reproduce the germline sequence, and a read error may be involved. V and J are TRBV27 and TRBJ1-1; 9 positions agree with TRBD1. The CDR3 runs 14 residues. Germline CDR1 is MNHEY and CDR2 is SMNVEV (reference sequence). The CDR3 loop reads CASSFGTGRKGRIF. For the CDR3, the DNA is TGTGCCAGCAGTTTTGGGACAGGGAGGAAAGGGCGGATCTTT.

The chain joins TRBV12-3 or TRBV12-4 to TRBJ1-3; D may be TRBD1 (5 bases). Trimming removed 6 bases at V and 3 bases at J, with 9 bases between. This CDR3 spans 13 amino acids. This chain's CDR3 is CASSPGFGNTIYF. CDR3 nucleotide sequence: TGTGCCAGCAGCCCAGGGTTTGGAAACACCATATATTTT.

This chain uses TRBV7-8 with TRBJ1-5; a weak D match, TRBD1 (5 bases). The CDR3 contains 13 residues. V lost 5 bases, J lost 6 bases, and 11 bases lay in between. CDR1 is SGHVS, CDR2 FQNEAQ, per germline. In nucleotides, the CDR3 is TGTGCCAGCAGCGCCAGGGTCGGTCAGCCCCAGCATTTT. It specifies CASSARVGQPQHF.

This sequence joins TRBV9 and TRBJ1-4; tentative D call: TRBD1 (5 bases). The germline V and J ends were trimmed by 4 bases and 8 bases, with 18 bases remaining between them. This CDR3 has 15 amino acids. Germline CDR1 is SGDLS and CDR2 is YYNGEE. The CDR3 protein is CASSSRGGVGEKLFF. The DNA for the CDR3 is TGTGCCAGCAGCTCCCGCGGGGGGGTGGGCGAAAAACTGTTTTTT.

With regard to this clone: One end of the junction varies from germline; a read error may be responsible. The V gene is TRBV5-1, the J gene TRBJ2-3, with 12 bases lining up with TRBD2. Germline V gene data show CDR1 as SGHRS and CDR2 as YFSETQ. The CDR3 extends over 15 amino acids. For the CDR3, the DNA is TGTGCCAGCAGCCGGACTAGCGGGACCCCAGATACGCAGTATTTT. Its translation: CASSRTSGTPDTQYF.

The J gene is TRBJ1-2, the V gene TRBV11-3, with a possible D match to TRBD1 (6 bases). The CDR3 is 16 amino acids. The V and J ends lost 0 bases and 2 bases respectively, with 13 bases between them. Germline CDR1 is SGHNT and CDR2 is YENEEA. CDR3 loop: CASSLEGRGGNYGYTF. As DNA, the CDR3 is TGTGCCAGCAGCTTAGAGGGCAGGGGCGGGAACTATGGCTACACCTTC.

Comments on this clone: Given a much more abundant clone one base away, this may be a read error. In the same sample, other DNA sequences code for this CDR3. V usage is TRBV6-1 and J usage is TRBJ2-3, with D possibly TRBD2 on 7 matching bases. Between the trimmed V and J ends, which lost 1 base and 0 bases, there was a span of 14 bases. The CDR3 consists of 17 residues. CDR1 and CDR2 (germline): MNHNS, SASEGT. CDR3 coding DNA: TGTGCCAGCAGTGAAGGGGGCGGGGGCGCAAGCACAGATACGCAGTATTTT. Its protein is CASSEGGGGASTDTQYF.

The V and J genes are TRBV27 and TRBJ1-5; 10 bases are a match to TRBD1. Losses at the gene ends were 3 bases for V and 6 bases for J; bases not matched to a gene: 5. The germline V gene encodes CDR1 MNHEY and CDR2 SMNVEV (reference sequence). This CDR3 is 15 amino acids long. The CDR3 nucleotides are TGTGCCAGCAGTTTCGGACAGGGGGGGAGTCAGCCCCAGCATTTT. This encodes CASSFGQGGSQPQHF.

The V gene is TRBV7-8, the J gene TRBJ2-2, with TRBD1 as a possible D gene (7 bases). CDR3 length: 16 residues. Per germline, CDR1 SGHVS and CDR2 FQNEAQ. The V gene lost 5 bases and the J gene lost 4 bases, with 17 bases spanning the gap. CDR3 region: CASSPTGDSFTGELFF. For the CDR3, the DNA is TGTGCCAGCAGCCCAACGGGGGACAGTTTCACCGGGGAGCTGTTTTTT. The full variable domain, rest sourced from reference TRBV7-8 and TRBJ2-2, is GAGVSQSPRYKVAKRGQDVALRCDPISGHVSLFWYQQALGQGPEFLTYFQNEAQLDKSGLPSDRFFAERPEGSVSTLKIQRTQQEDSAVYLCASSPTGDSFTGELFFGEGSRLTVL.